This T cell receptor (beta chain) originates from a study of beta chain features in type 1 diabetes. Overall study findings and caveats: VDJ junctions from type 1 diabetes patients carried fewer insertions and larger deletions.

Expressed TCRB transcripts were sequenced after all isolated RNA was converted to cDNA. This table comes from immunoSEQ multiplex PCR, and its TCRdb copy is limited to in-frame clones, with some not included. The sample yields 110,000 to 150,000 clones, roughly 10% seen once. This clone was seen a handful of times. Its antigen is unknown. CDR1 is SGHDN, CDR2 FVKESK, per germline. The V segment lost 6 bases and the J segment 10 bases; nucleotides outside the gene matches: 9. The CDR3 covers 14 residues. There was one heparinised blood draw per donor, averaging roughly 100 mL. Source material: central memory CD4+ T cells from blood. V and J are TRBV14 and TRBJ2-1; 10 bases agree with TRBD1. The sequence was collected from a woman between 40 and 55 years old in good health. CDR3 in DNA: TGTGCCAGCAGTCTTAGGACAGGGGGTGAAGAGCAGTTCTTC. This sequence encodes CASSLRTGGEEQFF.